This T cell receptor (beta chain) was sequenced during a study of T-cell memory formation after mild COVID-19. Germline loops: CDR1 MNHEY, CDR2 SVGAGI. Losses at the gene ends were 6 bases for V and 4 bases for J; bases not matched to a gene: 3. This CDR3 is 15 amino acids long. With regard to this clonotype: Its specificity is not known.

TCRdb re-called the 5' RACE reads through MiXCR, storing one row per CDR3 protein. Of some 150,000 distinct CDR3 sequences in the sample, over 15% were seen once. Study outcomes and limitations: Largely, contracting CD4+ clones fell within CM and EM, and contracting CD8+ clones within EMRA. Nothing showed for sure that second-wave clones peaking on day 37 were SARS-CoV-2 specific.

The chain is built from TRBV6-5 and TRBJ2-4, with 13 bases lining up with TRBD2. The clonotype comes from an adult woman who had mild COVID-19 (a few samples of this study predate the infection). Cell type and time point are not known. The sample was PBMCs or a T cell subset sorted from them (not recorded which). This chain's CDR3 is CASRTTSGGKNIQYF. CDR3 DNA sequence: TGTGCCAGCAGAACGACTAGCGGGGGGAAAAACATTCAGTACTTC.